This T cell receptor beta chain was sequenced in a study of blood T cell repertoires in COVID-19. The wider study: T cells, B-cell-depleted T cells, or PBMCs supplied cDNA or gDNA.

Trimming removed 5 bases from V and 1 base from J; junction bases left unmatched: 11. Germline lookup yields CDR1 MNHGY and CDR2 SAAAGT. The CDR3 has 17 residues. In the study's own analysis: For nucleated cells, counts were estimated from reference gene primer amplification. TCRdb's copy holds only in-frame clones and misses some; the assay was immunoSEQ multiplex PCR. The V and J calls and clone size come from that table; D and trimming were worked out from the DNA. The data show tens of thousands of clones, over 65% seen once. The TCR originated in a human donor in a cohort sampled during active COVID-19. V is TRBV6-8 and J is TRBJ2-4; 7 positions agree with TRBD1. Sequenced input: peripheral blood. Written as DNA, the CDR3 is TGTGCCAGCAGTGCCGACAGGGCCCGGAGGGCCAAAAACATTCAGTACTTC. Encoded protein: CASSADRARRAKNIQYF.